A selection of T cell receptor beta chains follows, all from one sample in a study of T-cell memory formation after mild COVID-19. TCRdb re-analysed the 5' RACE reads in MiXCR, keeping a single row per CDR3 protein. The table lists about 610,000 distinct CDR3 sequences, around a sixth of them singletons. Sequenced sample: PBMCs or a T cell subset sorted from them (not recorded which). These receptors were taken from an adult woman who had mild COVID-19 (a few samples of this study predate the infection). Cell type and time point are not known. Each CDR3 is given with its conserved first and last residue. Fields, in order: D gene, clone size, J gene, V gene, CDR3 length, CDR3 DNA, CDR3 protein. D genes are given only for firm matches. Clone sizes are given selectively: once, few, many, or a class where the clone is expanded.

D gene: .; clone size: few; J gene: TRBJ2-2; V gene: TRBV29-1; CDR3 length: 14; CDR3 DNA: TGCAGCGTCCTCACTACCGGAGGGACCGGGGAGCTGTTTTTT; CDR3 protein: CSVLTTGGTGELFF
D gene: .; clone size: .; J gene: TRBJ2-3; V gene: TRBV18; CDR3 length: 15; CDR3 DNA: TGTGCCAGCTCACCACACCCCCCATCCTCAGATACGCAGTATTTT; CDR3 protein: CASSPHPPSSDTQYF
D gene: .; clone size: few; J gene: TRBJ1-5; V gene: TRBV24-1; CDR3 length: 14; CDR3 DNA: TGTGCCACCAGTGGACCGACAGTTTTGGGGCCCCAGCATTTT; CDR3 protein: CATSGPTVLGPQHF
D gene: TRBD2; clone size: .; J gene: TRBJ2-3; V gene: TRBV29-1; CDR3 length: 14; CDR3 DNA: TGCAGCGTTGCGGCGGGAGGTGTCACAGATACGCAGTATTTT; CDR3 protein: CSVAAGGVTDTQYF
D gene: TRBD1; clone size: .; J gene: TRBJ2-1; V gene: TRBV20-1; CDR3 length: 15; CDR3 DNA: TGCAGTGCTAGAGATCGGGACAGTATTTACAATGAGCAGTTCTTC; CDR3 protein: CSARDRDSIYNEQFF
D gene: .; clone size: .; J gene: TRBJ2-7; V gene: TRBV30; CDR3 length: 12; CDR3 DNA: TGTGCCTGGAGGCCAGACATCTACGAGCAGTACTTC; CDR3 protein: CAWRPDIYEQYF
D gene: .; clone size: .; J gene: TRBJ1-1; V gene: TRBV7-9; CDR3 length: 16; CDR3 DNA: TGTGCCAGCAGCACATCCTTAGGCAGCGTGAACACTGAAGCTTTCTTT; CDR3 protein: CASSTSLGSVNTEAFF
D gene: TRBD1; clone size: many; J gene: TRBJ1-2; V gene: TRBV27; CDR3 length: 16; CDR3 DNA: TGTGCCAGCAGTCTTCATGTGGGGACAGGAGACTATGGCTACACCTTC; CDR3 protein: CASSLHVGTGDYGYTF
D gene: .; clone size: few; J gene: TRBJ2-3; V gene: TRBV7-9; CDR3 length: 17; CDR3 DNA: TGTGCCAGCAGCTTAGATCGCGCGGTCCTTCGGACAGATACGCAGTATTTT; CDR3 protein: CASSLDRAVLRTDTQYF
D gene: .; clone size: few; J gene: TRBJ2-4; V gene: TRBV21-1; CDR3 length: 16; CDR3 DNA: TGTGCCAGCAGCAAGACCCTTAGACATTCCAAAAACATTCAGTACTTC; CDR3 protein: CASSKTLRHSKNIQYF
D gene: .; clone size: .; J gene: TRBJ1-1; V gene: TRBV12-3/TRBV12-4; CDR3 length: 13; CDR3 DNA: TGTGCCAGCACTCAAACTTGGGGCACTGAAGCTTTCTTT; CDR3 protein: CASTQTWGTEAFF
D gene: TRBD2; clone size: few; J gene: TRBJ2-3; V gene: TRBV7-9; CDR3 length: 18; CDR3 DNA: TGTGCCAGCAGCTTAGGAAGCGGGAGGGCCACCCCACCAGATACGCAGTATTTT; CDR3 protein: CASSLGSGRATPPDTQYF
D gene: .; clone size: few; J gene: TRBJ1-2; V gene: TRBV20-1; CDR3 length: 12; CDR3 DNA: TGCAGTGCAACGGAACAGACCCAAACCTACACCTTC; CDR3 protein: CSATEQTQTYTF
D gene: .; clone size: many; J gene: TRBJ2-3; V gene: TRBV7-2; CDR3 length: 15; CDR3 DNA: TGTGCCAGCAGCCGAGACTATTTAAGCACAGATACGCAGTATTTT; CDR3 protein: CASSRDYLSTDTQYF
D gene: TRBD2; clone size: few; J gene: TRBJ2-7; V gene: TRBV4-3; CDR3 length: 16; CDR3 DNA: TGCGCCAGCAGCCAAGCCGTGGAGCGGGAGTGGAACGAGCAGTACTTC; CDR3 protein: CASSQAVEREWNEQYF
D gene: .; clone size: few; J gene: TRBJ2-7; V gene: TRBV7-9; CDR3 length: 12; CDR3 DNA: TGTGCCAGCAGCTCAGGCTCGGGACCCCAGTACTTC; CDR3 protein: CASSSGSGPQYF
D gene: TRBD2; clone size: .; J gene: TRBJ2-1; V gene: TRBV11-3; CDR3 length: 15; CDR3 DNA: TGTGCCAGCAAGAGCGGGGGAAATAGGCACAATGAGCAGTTCTTC; CDR3 protein: CASKSGGNRHNEQFF
D gene: .; clone size: .; J gene: TRBJ2-5; V gene: TRBV19; CDR3 length: 12; CDR3 DNA: TGTGCCAGTAGTACCGTCCAAGAGACCCAGTACTTC; CDR3 protein: CASSTVQETQYF
D gene: .; clone size: .; J gene: TRBJ2-3; V gene: TRBV7-6; CDR3 length: 15; CDR3 DNA: TGTGCCAGCAGCCCCCAGGGATCTAGCACAGATACGCAGTATTTT; CDR3 protein: CASSPQGSSTDTQYF
D gene: TRBD1; clone size: .; J gene: TRBJ2-1; V gene: TRBV10-3; CDR3 length: 17; CDR3 DNA: TGTGCCTCCACAGCCCAGGGGGCCCTTGGGGGAGTTGGTGAGCAGTTCTTC; CDR3 protein: CASTAQGALGGVGEQFF
D gene: .; clone size: few; J gene: TRBJ2-1; V gene: TRBV7-8; CDR3 length: 15; CDR3 DNA: TGTGCCAGCAGCTTAAGGCTAGCGACATACAATGAGCAGTTCTTC; CDR3 protein: CASSLRLATYNEQFF
D gene: .; clone size: many; J gene: TRBJ2-1; V gene: TRBV19; CDR3 length: 13; CDR3 DNA: TGTGCCAGTAGTCTTGACGTCTACAATGAGCAGTTCTTC; CDR3 protein: CASSLDVYNEQFF
D gene: .; clone size: few; J gene: TRBJ1-6; V gene: TRBV6-6; CDR3 length: 15; CDR3 DNA: TGTGCCAGCAGCCAAGGGAGCTCCTATAATTCACCCCTCCACTTT; CDR3 protein: CASSQGSSYNSPLHF
D gene: TRBD2; clone size: few; J gene: TRBJ2-7; V gene: TRBV12-3/TRBV12-4; CDR3 length: 13; CDR3 DNA: TGTGCCAGCAGTCGGGACTACGCGTCGGAGCAGTACTTC; CDR3 protein: CASSRDYASEQYF
D gene: TRBD2; clone size: few; J gene: TRBJ2-5; V gene: TRBV12-3/TRBV12-4; CDR3 length: 13; CDR3 DNA: TGTGCCAGCAGTTTTCGGGAGGTGGAGACCCAGTACTTC; CDR3 protein: CASSFREVETQYF
D gene: .; clone size: few; J gene: TRBJ2-3; V gene: TRBV4-1; CDR3 length: 16; CDR3 DNA: TGCGCCAGCAGCCGAGAGACACCGTCTAGCACAGATACGCAGTATTTT; CDR3 protein: CASSRETPSSTDTQYF
D gene: .; clone size: .; J gene: TRBJ2-3; V gene: TRBV5-6; CDR3 length: 17; CDR3 DNA: TGTGCCAGCAGCTTCAGGGCGGGATCTTCTAGCACAGATACGCAGTATTTT; CDR3 protein: CASSFRAGSSSTDTQYF
D gene: .; clone size: .; J gene: TRBJ2-1; V gene: TRBV9; CDR3 length: 15; CDR3 DNA: TGTGCCAGCAGCGTAGGGTCGGGAAATTACAATGAGCAGTTCTTC; CDR3 protein: CASSVGSGNYNEQFF
D gene: TRBD1; clone size: .; J gene: TRBJ2-3; V gene: TRBV18; CDR3 length: 16; CDR3 DNA: TGTGCCAGCTCACCACGTCGGGACAGGGTTGCAGATACGCAGTATTTT; CDR3 protein: CASSPRRDRVADTQYF
D gene: .; clone size: .; J gene: TRBJ1-1; V gene: TRBV9; CDR3 length: 15; CDR3 DNA: TGTGCCAGCAGCGTGAGCGGGGTCGTAAACACTGAAGCTTTCTTT; CDR3 protein: CASSVSGVVNTEAFF
D gene: TRBD2; clone size: few; J gene: TRBJ2-7; V gene: TRBV3-1; CDR3 length: 15; CDR3 DNA: TGTGCCAGCAGCCAAGTTAGCGGGAGGCTCTACGAGCAGTACTTC; CDR3 protein: CASSQVSGRLYEQYF
D gene: .; clone size: medium-sized; J gene: TRBJ2-5; V gene: TRBV7-6; CDR3 length: 15; CDR3 DNA: TGTGCCAGCAGCTTAGCTAGCCGGGGCCAAGAGACCCAGTACTTC; CDR3 protein: CASSLASRGQETQYF
D gene: .; clone size: many; J gene: TRBJ1-1; V gene: TRBV12-3/TRBV12-4; CDR3 length: 13; CDR3 DNA: TGTGCCAGCAGTCCCGGTGGGGGGACTGAAGCTTTCTTT; CDR3 protein: CASSPGGGTEAFF
D gene: .; clone size: few; J gene: TRBJ1-5; V gene: TRBV6-2/TRBV6-3; CDR3 length: 10; CDR3 DNA: TGTGCCAGCAGTTGGCAGCCCCAGCATTTT; CDR3 protein: CASSWQPQHF
D gene: TRBD2; clone size: few; J gene: TRBJ2-1; V gene: TRBV12-3/TRBV12-4; CDR3 length: 14; CDR3 DNA: TGTGCCACCGTAGCGGGAGGTCCCAGCAATGAGCAGTTCTTC; CDR3 protein: CATVAGGPSNEQFF
D gene: .; clone size: .; J gene: TRBJ2-7; V gene: TRBV15; CDR3 length: 15; CDR3 DNA: TGTGCCACCAGCTCCCGGACACAGGTGCCCTACGAGCAGTACTTC; CDR3 protein: CATSSRTQVPYEQYF
D gene: .; clone size: few; J gene: TRBJ2-7; V gene: TRBV9; CDR3 length: 15; CDR3 DNA: TGTGCCAGCAGCGTAGAGAGGGAGAGGACCTACGAGCAGTACTTC; CDR3 protein: CASSVERERTYEQYF
D gene: .; clone size: few; J gene: TRBJ2-5; V gene: TRBV5-5; CDR3 length: 14; CDR3 DNA: TGTGCCAGCAGCGATTGGGGCAGACAAGAGACCCAGTACTTC; CDR3 protein: CASSDWGRQETQYF
D gene: TRBD1; clone size: few; J gene: TRBJ1-4; V gene: TRBV7-9; CDR3 length: 16; CDR3 DNA: TGTGCCAGCAGCTTAGAAGGGACAGGGGTCAATGAAAAACTGTTTTTT; CDR3 protein: CASSLEGTGVNEKLFF
D gene: .; clone size: few; J gene: TRBJ1-3; V gene: TRBV12-3/TRBV12-4; CDR3 length: 15; CDR3 DNA: TGTGCCAGCAGTTTAGGTTCAGTCTCTGGAAACACCATATATTTT; CDR3 protein: CASSLGSVSGNTIYF
D gene: .; clone size: .; J gene: TRBJ1-6; V gene: TRBV3-1; CDR3 length: 13; CDR3 DNA: TGTGCCAGCAGCCAAGATGGTGATTCACCCCTCCACTTT; CDR3 protein: CASSQDGDSPLHF